The clone carrying this T cell receptor beta chain was counted ten times or more. This sample stems from a study of blood T cells in healthy people across ages. CDR1 is MDHEN and CDR2 is SYDVKM in the germline V gene. The ends lost 4 bases at V and 1 base at J; junction bases unmatched: 8. The CDR3 totals 18 residues. Through a sample-barcoded 5' primer and a J-beta primer mix, a second PCR was run for 7 to 11 cycles. Unique molecular identifiers of 12 random nucleotides labeled each cDNA. Individual samples furnished no less than 2.5 million CDR3-containing paired-end reads apiece. TCRdb redid the calling of the 5' RACE reads with MiXCR, one entry per CDR3 protein. The sample carries 1.5 million to 2 million distinct CDR3 sequences, 28% recorded once.

Material: blood. This TCR was recovered from a woman aged 30 to 39 in good health. This chain links TRBV28 with TRBJ2-7, with 15 nucleotides matching TRBD2. CDR3 sequence: CASSSPRTSGGVSYEQYF. CDR3 nucleotide sequence: TGTGCCAGCAGTTCGCCCCGGACTAGCGGGGGGGTATCCTACGAGCAGTACTTC.